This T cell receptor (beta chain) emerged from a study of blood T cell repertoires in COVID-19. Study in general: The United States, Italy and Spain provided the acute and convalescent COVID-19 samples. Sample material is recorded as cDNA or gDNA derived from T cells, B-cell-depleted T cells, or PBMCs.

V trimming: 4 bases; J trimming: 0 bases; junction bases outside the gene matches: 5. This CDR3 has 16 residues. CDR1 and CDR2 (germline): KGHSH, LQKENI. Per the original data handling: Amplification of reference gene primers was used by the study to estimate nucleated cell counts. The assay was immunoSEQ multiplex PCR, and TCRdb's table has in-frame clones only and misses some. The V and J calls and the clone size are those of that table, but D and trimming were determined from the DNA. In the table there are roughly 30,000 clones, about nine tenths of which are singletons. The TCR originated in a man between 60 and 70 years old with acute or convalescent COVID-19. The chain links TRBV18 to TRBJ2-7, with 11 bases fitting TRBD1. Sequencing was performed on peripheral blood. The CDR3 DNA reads TGTGCCAGCTCACAAGGGGGGACAGGGGGCTCCTACGAGCAGTACTTC. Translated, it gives CASSQGGTGGSYEQYF.